This TCR beta chain appears in the sequencing data of a study of blood T cells in healthy people across ages. Regarding the study as a whole: TCR beta diversity was tightly associated with the proportion of naive T cells.

The authors ran a second PCR of roughly 6 to 12 cycles using a sample-barcoded 5' primer and a J-beta primer mix. Each CDR3 protein gets one entry after TCRdb re-called the 5' RACE reads with MiXCR. The table includes 700,000 to 850,000 distinct CDR3 sequences, about 53% detected once. This clonotype was counted only a few times. The antigen remains unidentified. CDR3 size: 16 residues. The germline V gene encodes CDR1 SEHNR and CDR2 FQNEAQ (reference sequence). V shed 1 base and J shed 2 bases, with 14 bases lying between them. Caucasian individuals from Russia who were healthy and aged about 6 to 90 acted as donors.

The chain recombines TRBV7-9 with TRBJ2-5, with D uncertain. The material sequenced was blood. This receptor was identified in a man older than 75 in good health. CDR3 nucleotides: TGTGCCAGCAGCTTAGGCTTCGGCGCGCCGCAAGAGACCCAGTACTTC. Residues: CASSLGFGAPQETQYF.